In this sample, the clone carrying this T cell receptor beta chain turned up once. Its antigen is unidentified. This entry is derived from a study of T cell responses to AZD1222 COVID-19 vaccine. Overall study results and limits: Baseline serology detected seropositivity in only five to seven AZD1222 recipients. The CD4 TCRs associated with vaccination extended across spike and predominated at 160-218 and 743-854. Vaccination with two AZD1222 doses was followed by a rise in Spike-specific TCR breadth and depth.

The repertoire was sequenced with immunoSEQ multiplex PCR; TCRdb's copy has only in-frame clones and lacks some. The profile shows approximately 150,000 clones, roughly nine tenths of them singletons. Looked up from germline, CDR1 is MNHNY and CDR2 is SVGAGI (reference sequence). The length of the CDR3 is 13 residues. Trimming took off 5 bases at V and 7 bases at J, with 14 bases between the two ends. The receptor's source is an adult who received the AZD1222 COVID-19 vaccine. The chain recombines TRBV6-6 with TRBJ1-1; D not certain. Sequences were derived from peripheral blood, sampled 28 days after the second AZD1222 dose. CDR3 region: CASSPAKTVEAFF. DNA of the CDR3: TGTGCCAGCAGTCCCGCAAAGACCGTTGAAGCTTTCTTT.